The clone carrying this T cell receptor (beta chain) rates as medium-sized. This CDR3 contains 13 residues. The germline V and J ends were trimmed by 3 bases and 7 bases, with 10 bases remaining between them. The germline CDR1 and CDR2 sequences are LNHDA and SQIVND (reference sequence). The data were taken from a study of graft-versus-host responses after intestinal transplantation. Sequenced by immunoSEQ multiplex PCR; TCRdb stores in-frame clones only, minus some. The sample gives 15,000 to 20,000 clones, under 45% of which show up once; 3% to 4% is in the top ten. Responders labeled with CFSE (approximately 200,000) were plated with approximately 200,000 irradiated, violet-dye-labeled stimulators. The reaction was completed, and proliferating CFSE-low CD3+CD4+ and CD3+CD8+ responders were then sorted.

The sequence was collected from a human patient who received an intestinal transplant. The rearrangement uses TRBV19 and TRBJ2-1; D not certain. Sequencing was performed on alloreactive CD8+ T cells from a mixed lymphocyte reaction culture, taken before intestinal transplant. Subset reported: CFSE-low proliferating T cells sorted from approximately 6-day pre-transplant mixed lymphocyte reaction (GvH or HvG direction). CDR3: CASSISKRNEQFF. The CDR3, as DNA: TGTGCCAGTAGTATTTCCAAGCGTAATGAGCAGTTCTTC.